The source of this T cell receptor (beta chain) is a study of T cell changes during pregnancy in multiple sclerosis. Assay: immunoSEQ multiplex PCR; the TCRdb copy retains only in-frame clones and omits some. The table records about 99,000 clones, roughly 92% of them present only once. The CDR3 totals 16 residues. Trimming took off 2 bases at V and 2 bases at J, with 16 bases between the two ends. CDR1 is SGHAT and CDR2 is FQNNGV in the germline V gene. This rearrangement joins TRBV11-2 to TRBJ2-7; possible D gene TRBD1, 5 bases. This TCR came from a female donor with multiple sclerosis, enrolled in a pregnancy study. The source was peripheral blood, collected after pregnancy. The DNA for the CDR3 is TGTGCCAGCAGCTTAAGGCCAGGGCAGGCGGCCTACGAGCAGTACTTC. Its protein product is CASSLRPGQAAYEQYF.